The clone carrying this T cell receptor beta chain was counted between two and nine times. Each mixed lymphocyte reaction held 200,000 CFSE-labeled responders and 200,000 irradiated violet-dye-labeled stimulators. The data were produced by immunoSEQ multiplex PCR, yet TCRdb's version contains in-frame clones alone and is incomplete. The sample shows some 14,000 clones, 35% to 45% of them seen only once. This CDR3 has 14 amino acids. CDR1 is MNHEY, CDR2 SMNVEV, per germline (reference sequence). V was cut by 2 bases and J by 0 bases, with 7 bases left in between. These data are taken from a study of graft-versus-host responses after intestinal transplantation.

The V call is TRBV27, the J call TRBJ1-1, with a tentative D call TRBD1 (5 bases). The sample in question was alloreactive CD8+ T cells from a mixed lymphocyte reaction culture, obtained before intestinal transplant. Documented subset: CFSE-low proliferating T cells sorted from roughly 6-day pre-transplant mixed lymphocyte reaction (GvH or HvG direction). The TCR was taken from a human patient who received an intestinal transplant. CDR3 coding DNA: TGTGCCAGCAGTTTACAGGGCTTGAACACTGAAGCTTTCTTT. Amino acid sequence: CASSLQGLNTEAFF.